This is a list of T cell receptor beta chains from one sample in a study of blood T cell repertoires in COVID-19. Clones were read by immunoSEQ multiplex PCR, and TCRdb kept only the in-frame ones, dropping some. This table holds some 300,000 clones, 75% to 90% found once. Material: peripheral blood. The receptors here all came from a man aged 18 to 30 with active or convalescent COVID-19. Both conserved end residues are part of each CDR3. Each record gives: D gene, J gene, V gene, clone size, CDR3 DNA, CDR3 protein. D genes are given only for firm matches. Clone size is shown for a subset of rows, as once, few, many or a class of expanded clone.

>.|TRBJ1-2|TRBV6-1|.
TGTGCCAGCAGTGATCTTAACTATGGCTACACCTTC
CASSDLNYGYTF
>.|TRBJ2-7|TRBV5-1|.
TGCGCCAGCACCCGAGTGGGGGCAAGCGAGCAGTACTTC
CASTRVGASEQYF
>TRBD1|TRBJ1-2|TRBV18|.
TGTGCCAGCTCACCGCTTCCCGGGACAGGGAGCTATGGCTACACCTTC
CASSPLPGTGSYGYTF
>TRBD1|TRBJ1-5|TRBV6-2/TRBV6-3|once
TGTGCCAGCAGTCAGGGGGTAGGACAGCTTAGCAATCAGCCCCAGCATTTT
CASSQGVGQLSNQPQHF
>TRBD1|TRBJ2-7|TRBV7-9|.
TGTGCCAGCAGCTCCCGGGACAGCTCCTACGAGCAGTACTTC
CASSSRDSSYEQYF
>TRBD2|TRBJ2-1|TRBV9|.
TGTGCCAGCAGCGAGCGCGGGACTATAAACAATGAGCAGTTCTTC
CASSERGTINNEQFF
>TRBD2|TRBJ2-5|TRBV7-2|once
TGTGCCAGCAGCTCCGGACTAGCGGGGGTGTACCAAGAGACCCAGTACTTC
CASSSGLAGVYQETQYF
>TRBD1|TRBJ2-5|TRBV5-5|.
TGTGCCAGCAGTTCAGGGGGCCGATCCCAAGAGACCCAGTACTTC
CASSSGGRSQETQYF
>.|TRBJ1-2|TRBV11-2|.
TGTGCCAGCAGAAATATCAGGCGACAAAACATCTATGGCTACACCTTC
CASRNIRRQNIYGYTF
>.|TRBJ1-1|TRBV5-6|once
TGTGCCAGCAGCTTGGTTTTGGGAGAATTGAACACTGAAGCTTTCTTT
CASSLVLGELNTEAFF
>TRBD2|TRBJ2-2|TRBV19|.
TGTGCCAGTAGTCCCGGCAGCGGGGGGGCCTCTCCAACCGGGGAGCTGTTTTTT
CASSPGSGGASPTGELFF
>.|TRBJ2-1|TRBV4-1|.
TGCGCCAGCAGCCAAGTTCTAGAGCGGAGCAATGAGCAGTTCTTC
CASSQVLERSNEQFF
>.|TRBJ2-7|TRBV7-9|.
TGTGCCAGCAGCCCTCAGGGGGGATTGGAGCAGTACTTC
CASSPQGGLEQYF
>TRBD2|TRBJ2-2|TRBV7-3|.
TGTGCCAGCGCCGGGACTAGCGGAACCGGGGAGCTGTTTTTT
CASAGTSGTGELFF
>.|TRBJ1-3|TRBV6-6|.
TGTGCCAGCAGTTATCAGGGAAAGTCTGGAAACACCATATATTTT
CASSYQGKSGNTIYF
>TRBD2|TRBJ2-7|TRBV5-1|.
TGCGCCAGCAGCTTGGAAAGCGGGAGTGGATACGAGCAGTACTTC
CASSLESGSGYEQYF
>.|TRBJ1-2|TRBV7-9|.
TGTGCCCTGCTCGACACTGGAAACTATGGCTACACCTTC
CALLDTGNYGYTF
>TRBD1|TRBJ1-1|TRBV12-5|.
TGTGCTAGTGGTTTGCTTGAGGGGGCGAACACTGAAGCTTTCTTT
CASGLLEGANTEAFF
>.|TRBJ1-1|TRBV7-2|.
TGTGCCAGCAGCTTCGGGGGGGGGAAAACTGAAGCTTTCTTT
CASSFGGGKTEAFF
>TRBD1|TRBJ1-4|TRBV27|.
TGTGCCAGCAGTCACTCCGGGACAGGGTTTAATGAAAAACTGTTTTTT
CASSHSGTGFNEKLFF
>TRBD1|TRBJ2-7|TRBV6-5|.
TGTGCCAGCAGTTTATATGACAGGGAAAGCTACGAGCAGTACTTC
CASSLYDRESYEQYF
>.|TRBJ2-5|TRBV5-1|.
TGCGCCAGCAGCTTGGCCGAGCGAGAGACCCAGTACTTC
CASSLAERETQYF
>.|TRBJ2-2|TRBV7-9|.
TGTGCCAGCAGCGCCACTTTTGGGGAGCTGTTTTTT
CASSATFGELFF
>.|TRBJ1-2|TRBV7-8|.
TGTGCCAGCAGCCAAAGAGTGAACTATGGCTACACCTTC
CASSQRVNYGYTF
>.|TRBJ1-2|TRBV9|.
TGTGCCAGCAGCGTAGATCAGAGCGTCTCTACTGGCTACACCTTC
CASSVDQSVSTGYTF
>TRBD1|TRBJ1-5|TRBV4-3|few
TGCGCCAGCAGCCAAGAGTACAGGGGGTTTGGGCCCCAGCATTTT
CASSQEYRGFGPQHF
>TRBD1|TRBJ1-4|TRBV9|.
TGTGCCAGCAGCGCCACCGGGGACAGGGGTTCCAAACTGTTTTTT
CASSATGDRGSKLFF
>.|TRBJ1-6|TRBV5-1|.
TGCGCCAGCAGCTTGTCAGGGTACGGTTTTGGTTCACCCCTCCACTTT
CASSLSGYGFGSPLHF
>TRBD1|TRBJ2-7|TRBV5-1|.
TGCGCCAGCTCATACAGGGGGCCCACCTACGAGCAGTACTTC
CASSYRGPTYEQYF
>.|TRBJ2-1|TRBV15|.
TGTGCCACCAGCAGGCGGGGAGAGCAGTTCTTC
CATSRRGEQFF
>.|TRBJ2-3|TRBV19|.
TGTGCCAGTAGTATGCAGGCTAGCTGGGATACGCAGTATTTT
CASSMQASWDTQYF
>.|TRBJ1-3|TRBV11-2|.
TGTGCCAGCAGCTTAACCTACGGAAACACCATATATTTT
CASSLTYGNTIYF
>.|TRBJ1-5|TRBV4-1|.
TGCGCCAGCAGCCAAGGGGCCTTCGGCAATCAGCCCCAGCATTTT
CASSQGAFGNQPQHF
>TRBD1|TRBJ1-5|TRBV2|.
TGTGCCAGCAGTGACCGGACAGGGGTTCAGCCCCAGCATTTT
CASSDRTGVQPQHF
>.|TRBJ2-2|TRBV11-2|.
TGTGCCAGCAGTTTGACAGGGGAGCTGTTTTTT
CASSLTGELFF
>.|TRBJ2-1|TRBV13|.
TGTGCCAGCAGTCCCAGGGAGGACTCTACATACAATGAGCAGTTCTTC
CASSPREDSTYNEQFF
>TRBD2|TRBJ2-3|TRBV4-3|.
TGCGCCAGCAGCCAACTAGCGGGGGGGACAGATACGCAGTATTTT
CASSQLAGGTDTQYF
>TRBD1|TRBJ2-7|TRBV29-1|.
TGCAGCGCCTCACCCGGGACAGTTTACGAGCAGTACTTC
CSASPGTVYEQYF
>.|TRBJ2-7|TRBV28|few
TGTGCCAGCATGGGGCAACCATCCTACGAGCAGTACTTC
CASMGQPSYEQYF
>.|TRBJ2-7|TRBV27|.
TGTGCCAGCAGTTTATTTGGGGGGACGGGTCCACGGTCCTACGAGCAGTACTTC
CASSLFGGTGPRSYEQYF
>.|TRBJ2-7|TRBV7-2|.
TGTGCCAGCAGCCTCCGGGACATCTACGAGCAGTACTTC
CASSLRDIYEQYF
>.|TRBJ2-7|TRBV25-1|.
TGTGCCAGCAGTGAAACAGGTTTTTACTCCTACGAGCAGTACTTC
CASSETGFYSYEQYF
>.|TRBJ2-7|TRBV7-9|.
TGTGCCAGCAGCGCGACTCCTCCCTACGAGCAGTACTTC
CASSATPPYEQYF
>TRBD2|TRBJ2-7|TRBV28|few
TGTGCCAGCACCCTTCCGACTAGCGGGAGTTACGAGCAGTACTTC
CASTLPTSGSYEQYF
>TRBD2|TRBJ2-1|TRBV5-1|.
TGCGCCAGCAGCTTGGGCCCGGGACTAAACGACAATGAGCAGTTCTTC
CASSLGPGLNDNEQFF
>TRBD2|TRBJ2-7|TRBV5-5|once
TGTGCCAGCAGTTTTAGCGGGGCCAGCTCCTACGAGCAGTACTTC
CASSFSGASSYEQYF
>TRBD2|TRBJ2-3|TRBV28|.
TGTGCCAGCAGCAAATTAGACCAGGGACTAGCGGGAGGGTCCACTAGCACAGATACGCAGTATTTT
CASSKLDQGLAGGSTSTDTQYF
>.|TRBJ2-3|TRBV11-2|.
TGTGCCAGCGGGTCTAGTATATCAGATACGCAGTATTTT
CASGSSISDTQYF
>.|TRBJ1-2|TRBV28|.
TGTGCCAGCACCTACCCTATGACACGAGGCTACACCTTC
CASTYPMTRGYTF
>TRBD1|TRBJ1-5|TRBV28|.
TGTGCCAGCAGTCTGACAGGGGGTGGCAATCAGCCCCAGCATTTT
CASSLTGGGNQPQHF
>.|TRBJ2-3|TRBV4-3|once
TGCGCCAGCAGCCCCAATCAGTACGACACAGATACGCAGTATTTT
CASSPNQYDTDTQYF
>.|TRBJ1-1|TRBV6-5|.
TGTGCCAGCAAACAGGGACCGAACACTGAAGCTTTCTTT
CASKQGPNTEAFF
>TRBD2|TRBJ2-7|TRBV7-9|.
TGTGCCAGCACAGGACCCAGGGGGACTAGCGGGGGGTTCGAGCAGTACTTC
CASTGPRGTSGGFEQYF
>TRBD1|TRBJ2-5|TRBV4-1|once
TGCGCCAGCAGCCAAGATCCTGGGACAGGGGGGGAGACCCAGTACTTC
CASSQDPGTGGETQYF
>.|TRBJ2-1|TRBV7-2|.
TGTGCCAGCAGCTTATTCGACGGGAGTGGTAGTGAGCAGTTCTTC
CASSLFDGSGSEQFF
>.|TRBJ2-3|TRBV7-3|.
TGTGCCAGCAGCGAGGGGGTGGGAATCACAGATACGCAGTATTTT
CASSEGVGITDTQYF
>TRBD1|TRBJ1-1|TRBV18|.
TGTGCCAGCTCATCGACAGGGGGCGTTATAAACACTGAAGCTTTCTTT
CASSSTGGVINTEAFF
>.|TRBJ1-2|TRBV19|.
TGTGCCAGTAGTATAGGAGGAGGTCAGGTCGACGGCTACACCTTC
CASSIGGGQVDGYTF
>TRBD2|TRBJ2-1|TRBV9|.
TGTGCCAGCAGCCGATCGTGGCTAGCGGGGGGGAGCTCCTACAATGAGCAGTTCTTC
CASSRSWLAGGSSYNEQFF